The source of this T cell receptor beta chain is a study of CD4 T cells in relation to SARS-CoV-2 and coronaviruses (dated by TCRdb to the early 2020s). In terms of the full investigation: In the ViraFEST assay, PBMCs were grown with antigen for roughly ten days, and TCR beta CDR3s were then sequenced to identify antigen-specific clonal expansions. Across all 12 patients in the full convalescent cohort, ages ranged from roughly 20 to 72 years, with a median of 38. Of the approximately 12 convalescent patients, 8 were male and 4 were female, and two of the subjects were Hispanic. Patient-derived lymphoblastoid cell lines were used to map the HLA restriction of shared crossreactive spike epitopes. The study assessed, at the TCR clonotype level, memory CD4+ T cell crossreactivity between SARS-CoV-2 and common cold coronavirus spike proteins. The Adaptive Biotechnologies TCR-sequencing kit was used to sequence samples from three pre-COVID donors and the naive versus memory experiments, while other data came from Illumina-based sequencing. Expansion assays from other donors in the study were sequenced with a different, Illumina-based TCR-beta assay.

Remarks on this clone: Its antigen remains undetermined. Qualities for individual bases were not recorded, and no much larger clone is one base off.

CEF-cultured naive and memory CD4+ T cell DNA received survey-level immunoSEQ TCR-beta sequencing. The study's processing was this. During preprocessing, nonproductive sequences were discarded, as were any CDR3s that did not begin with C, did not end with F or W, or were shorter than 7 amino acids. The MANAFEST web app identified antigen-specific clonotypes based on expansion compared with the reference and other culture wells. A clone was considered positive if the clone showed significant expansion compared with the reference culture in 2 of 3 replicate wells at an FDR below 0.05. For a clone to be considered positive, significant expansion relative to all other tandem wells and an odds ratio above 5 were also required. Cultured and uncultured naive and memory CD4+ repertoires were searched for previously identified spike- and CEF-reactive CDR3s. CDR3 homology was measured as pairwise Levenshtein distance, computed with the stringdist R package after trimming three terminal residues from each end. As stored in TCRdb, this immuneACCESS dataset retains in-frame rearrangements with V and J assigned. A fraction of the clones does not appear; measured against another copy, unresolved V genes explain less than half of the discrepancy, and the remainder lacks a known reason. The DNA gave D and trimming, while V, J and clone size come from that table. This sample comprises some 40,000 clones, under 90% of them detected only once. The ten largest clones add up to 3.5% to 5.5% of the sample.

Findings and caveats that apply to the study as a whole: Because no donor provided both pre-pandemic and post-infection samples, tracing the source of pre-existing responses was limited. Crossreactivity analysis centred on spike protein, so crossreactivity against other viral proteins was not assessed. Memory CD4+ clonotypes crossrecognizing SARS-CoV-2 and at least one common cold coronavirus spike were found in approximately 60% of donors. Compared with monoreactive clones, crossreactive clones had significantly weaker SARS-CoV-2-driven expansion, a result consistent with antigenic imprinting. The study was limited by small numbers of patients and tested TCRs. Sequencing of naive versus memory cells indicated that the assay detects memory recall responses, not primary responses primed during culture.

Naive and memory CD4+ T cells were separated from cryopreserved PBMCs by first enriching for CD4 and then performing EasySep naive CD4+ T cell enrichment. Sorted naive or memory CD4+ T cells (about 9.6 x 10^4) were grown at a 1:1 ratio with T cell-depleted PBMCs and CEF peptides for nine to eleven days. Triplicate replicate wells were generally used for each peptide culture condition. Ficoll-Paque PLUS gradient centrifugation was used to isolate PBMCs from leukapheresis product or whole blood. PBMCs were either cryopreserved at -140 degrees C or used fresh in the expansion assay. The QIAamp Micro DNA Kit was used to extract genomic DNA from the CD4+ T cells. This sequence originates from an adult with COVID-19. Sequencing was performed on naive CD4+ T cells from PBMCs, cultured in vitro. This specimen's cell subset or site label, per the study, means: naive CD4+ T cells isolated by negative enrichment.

The CDR3 has the sequence CASSEGKRHTGELFF. The DNA reads as follows: TGTGCCAGCAGTGAAGGGAAAAGGCACACCGGGGAGCTGTTTTTT. The chain couples TRBV6-1 to TRBJ2-2, with the D gene call left open. V and J lose 1 base and 3 bases, and a span of 9 bases separates them. The CDR3 covers 15 residues, taking in both the cysteine and the phenylalanine. Only the CDR3 region is kept as DNA, spanning 45 bases read in frame from base 1. From the germline V gene, CDR1 is MNHNS and CDR2 is SASEGT.